The 8 T cell receptor beta chains below come from one sample, sequenced in a study of blood T cell repertoires in COVID-19. Generated by immunoSEQ multiplex PCR, the TCRdb table keeps only in-frame clones and is missing some. The data hold some 490,000 clones, with about 88% observed a single time. The source material was PBMCs or T cells enriched from blood (not recorded which). These TCRs come from a woman aged 60-70 years who had recovered from COVID-19.

The CDR3 DNA reads TGTGCTAGTGGTTTGGTTACTCTGGTCTCCTATAATTCACCCCTCCACTTT. This translates into CASGLVTLVSYNSPLHF. The rearrangement links TRBV12-5 to TRBJ1-6; D is ambiguous. The length of the CDR3 is 17 residues. Trimming stripped 0 bases from V and 0 bases from J, with 9 bases between. The germline CDR1 and CDR2 sequences are LGHNT and FRNRAP. The entire variable domain, with the rest obtained from reference TRBV12-5 and TRBJ1-6, is as follows: DARVTQTPRHKVTEMGQEVTMRCQPILGHNTVFWYRQTMMQGLELLAYFRNRAPLDDSGMPKDRFSAEMPDATLATLKIQPSEPRDSAVYFCASGLVTLVSYNSPLHFGNGTRLTVT.

The J gene is TRBJ1-2, the V gene TRBV5-1; no firm D call. The CDR3 spans 14 residues. The V and J ends lost 0 bases and 4 bases respectively, with 10 bases between them. The V gene's germline CDR1 is SGHRS and CDR2 YFSETQ. CDR3: CASSLGEGVYGYTF. In nucleotides, the CDR3 is TGCGCCAGCAGCTTGGGGGAGGGCGTCTATGGCTACACCTTC. Variable domain in full (rest from reference TRBV5-1 and TRBJ1-2): KAGVTQTPRYLIKTRGQQVTLSCSPISGHRSVSWYQQTPGQGLQFLFEYFSETQRNKGNFPGRFSGRQFSNSRSEMNVSTLELGDSALYLCASSLGEGVYGYTFGSGTRLTVV.

V is TRBV7-9 and J is TRBJ1-1; D perhaps matches TRBD1 (6 bases). Germline lookup yields CDR1 SEHNR and CDR2 FQNEAQ (reference sequence). Trimming took 8 bases from V and 5 from J, leaving 12 bases between them. The CDR3 is 12 amino acids. The CDR3 DNA follows: TGTGCCAGCGCCCAGGGGTGGACTGAAGCTTTCTTT. Protein sequence: CASAQGWTEAFF.

This clone was observed a single time. The chain employs TRBV19 and TRBJ2-3; D unclear. The ends were cut back, 1 base at V and 4 bases at J, with 9 bases in the middle. The CDR3 totals 14 residues. The V gene's germline CDR1 is LNHDA and CDR2 SQIVND (reference sequence). The chain's CDR3 is CASSIGSLADTQYF. The CDR3 DNA is TGTGCCAGTAGTATAGGTAGCTTAGCAGATACGCAGTATTTT.

The chain is built from TRBV25-1 and TRBJ1-1; 8 bases line up with TRBD1. This CDR3 is built from 14 residues. With V trimmed by 4 bases and J by 4 bases, 5 bases remained unmatched. Germline V gene sequence: CDR1 MGHDK, CDR2 SYGVNS. Here the CDR3 DNA reads TGTGCCAGCAGTGTCACAGGGGGAGGCACTGAAGCTTTCTTT. Protein: CASSVTGGGTEAFF.

This chain joins TRBV2 and TRBJ1-2; possibly TRBD1 for D (6 bases). Between the trimmed V and J ends, which lost 6 bases and 2 bases, there was a span of 16 bases. The germline V gene has CDR1 SNHLY and CDR2 FYNNEI. The CDR3 contains 15 residues. DNA of the CDR3: TGTGCCAGCAGCTCTCCGGCAGGGGAGAACTATGGCTACACCTTC. Amino acids: CASSSPAGENYGYTF. The variable domain in full, with the rest retrieved from reference TRBV2 and TRBJ1-2, is EPEVTQTPSHQVTQMGQEVILRCVPISNHLYFYWYRQILGQKVEFLVSFYNNEISEKSEIFDDQFSVERPDGSNFTLKIRSTKLEDSAMYFCASSSPAGENYGYTFGSGTRLTVV.

This clone was recorded only once. The CDR3 DNA reads TGTGCCAGCAGCGGACTAGATTACAATGAGCAGTTCTTC. Translated: CASSGLDYNEQFF. The chain joins TRBV9 to TRBJ2-1, with D perhaps TRBD2 (6 bases). The CDR3 loop spans 13 amino acids. CDR1 and CDR2 (germline): SGDLS, YYNGEE. V lost 3 bases and J lost 4, with 8 bases in between.

This clone has a single count. The gene calls are TRBV28 and TRBJ1-2, with D possibly being TRBD1 (5 bases). CDR1 is MDHEN and CDR2 is SYDVKM in the germline V gene. This CDR3 region has 11 residues. Here the CDR3 DNA reads TGTGCGAGCGCGGACATCTATGGCTACACCTTC. It encodes CASADIYGYTF.